This entry lists 20 T cell receptor beta chains sequenced from one sample in a study of blood T cell repertoires in COVID-19. The repertoire was sequenced with immunoSEQ multiplex PCR; TCRdb's copy has only in-frame clones and lacks some. The sample carries under 150,000 clones, approximately 85% recorded once. The sample comprised peripheral blood. Receptors originate from a woman aged 55-70 years with COVID-19, enrolled during active disease.

In DNA form, the CDR3 reads TGTGCCAGCAGTTTGGACAGGGTCATGAACACTGAAGCTTTCTTT. The encoded protein is CASSLDRVMNTEAFF. V is TRBV6-5 and J is TRBJ1-1; 8 nucleotides agree with TRBD1. Trimming cost V 4 bases and J 0 bases; bases outside gene matches: 4. The CDR3 consists of 15 residues. CDR1 and CDR2 from the germline V gene are MNHEY and SVGAGI.

The chain couples TRBV11-3 to TRBJ2-4; a possible D gene is TRBD2 (5 bases). The V end lost 5 bases, the J end lost 7 bases, and 12 bases lay between the germline ends. CDR3 length: 13 residues. Looked up from germline, CDR1 is SGHNT and CDR2 is YENEEA. The CDR3 DNA reads TGTGCCAGCAGCCCCAAGCGGAGGAACATTCAGTACTTC. This encodes CASSPKRRNIQYF.

V gene TRBV27 combines with J gene TRBJ1-2; possibly TRBD1 for D (5 bases). The length of the CDR3 is 14 residues. V was clipped by 5 bases and J by 2 bases, with 12 bases between them. CDR1 and CDR2 from the germline V gene are MNHEY and SMNVEV (reference sequence). CDR3 sequence reads: CASSPDSPNYGYTF. Here the CDR3 DNA reads TGTGCCAGCAGTCCCGACAGCCCGAACTATGGCTACACCTTC.

The chain combines TRBV5-1 with TRBJ1-2, with 7 bases lining up with TRBD1. Germline values: CDR1 SGHRS, CDR2 YFSETQ. V lost 5 bases and J lost 4; bases outside the gene matches: 14. The CDR3 length is 16 residues. CDR3 nucleotide sequence: TGCGCCAGCAGGACCGCGGGACAGAATGAGGGCTATGGCTACACCTTC. Protein: CASRTAGQNEGYGYTF.

The chain joins TRBV5-1 to TRBJ1-2, with D perhaps TRBD1 (6 bases). The V gene's germline CDR1 is SGHRS and CDR2 YFSETQ. The V gene lost 5 bases and the J gene lost 3 bases, with 11 bases spanning the gap. This CDR3 is 13 amino acids long. The CDR3 DNA reads TGCGCCAGCAGTCAAGACAGGTACTATGGCTACACCTTC. This translates into CASSQDRYYGYTF.

The chain has TRBV27 and TRBJ1-5; 9 bases line up with TRBD1. Germline V gives CDR1 MNHEY, CDR2 SMNVEV (reference sequence). CDR3 size: 19 residues. Trimming removed 2 bases from V and 0 bases from J; junction bases left unmatched: 11. CDR3 sequence reads: CASSLRVGQGRISNQPQHF. The CDR3 DNA reads as TGTGCCAGCAGTTTAAGGGTGGGACAGGGTAGGATTAGCAATCAGCCCCAGCATTTT.

J is TRBJ2-1 and V is TRBV18, with TRBD1 identical over 12 bases. Trimming at V came to 3 bases and at J to 8 bases, leaving 8 bases not matched to a gene. Germline V gives CDR1 KGHSH, CDR2 LQKENI. The CDR3 length is 16 residues. CDR3 DNA sequence: TGTGCCAGCTCACCGACCCGGGACAGGGGGCCGGATGAGCAGTTCTTC. Translated, it gives CASSPTRDRGPDEQFF.

V is TRBV3-1 (or the pseudogene TRBV3-2) and J is TRBJ1-4, with D possibly being TRBD1 (5 bases). The CDR3 consists of 15 residues. V dropped 0 bases and J dropped 6 bases, with 11 bases sitting between them. Germline CDR1 LGHDT, CDR2 YNNKEL (reference sequence). For the CDR3, the DNA is TGTGCCAGCAGCCAAGAGACACAGGCGGATGAAAAACTGTTTTTT. Its translation is CASSQETQADEKLFF.

V usage is TRBV19 and J usage is TRBJ2-1; tentatively, D is TRBD2 (6 bases). This CDR3 spans 13 amino acids. Between the trimmed V and J ends, which lost 4 bases and 8 bases, there was a span of 12 bases. The germline V gene encodes CDR1 LNHDA and CDR2 SQIVND (reference sequence). CDR3 in DNA: TGTGCCAGTAGTACGAGACTAGGGGATGAGCAGTTCTTC. Its translation is CASSTRLGDEQFF.

The chain recombines TRBV2 with TRBJ2-3; TRBD2 is a possible D gene (6 bases). Germline values: CDR1 SNHLY, CDR2 FYNNEI. The V end was cut by 4 bases, the J end by 4 bases, with 21 bases between. The CDR3 length is 17 residues. The CDR3 bases are TGTGCCAGCAGTGGACTCGGGACTCTCAGGTCGGCAGATACGCAGTATTTT. Encoded protein: CASSGLGTLRSADTQYF.

The rearrangement joins TRBV10-2 to TRBJ2-5, with TRBD2 matching 13 bases. CDR3 size: 19 residues. The germline V gene encodes CDR1 WSHSY and CDR2 SAAADI. V was clipped by 4 bases and J by 5 bases; unmatched bases: 16. The CDR3 reads CASSVSTSGGNPELETQYF. As DNA, the CDR3 is TGCGCCAGCAGTGTGTCGACTAGCGGGGGGAACCCTGAGTTGGAGACCCAGTACTTC.

V and J are TRBV5-3 and TRBJ2-3; D is unclear. TRBV5-3 is sorted into the ORF group, with uncertain function. The CDR3 consists of 15 residues. The ends were cut back, 0 bases at V and 5 bases at J, with 13 bases in the middle. In nucleotides, the CDR3 is TGTGCCAGAAGCTTGGCACGTCTAGTTGTAGATACGCAGTATTTT. This encodes CARSLARLVVDTQYF.

The sample holds one count of this clone. The chain carries TRBV10-2 and TRBJ2-2, with a tentative D call TRBD1 (5 bases). Deletions cut 5 bases from V and 5 bases from J, with 12 bases between. The germline V gene encodes CDR1 WSHSY and CDR2 SAAADI. The CDR3 consists of 14 residues. The DNA for the CDR3 is TGCGCCAGCAGTTTCGACGGACAAACCGGGGAGCTGTTTTTT. This translates into CASSFDGQTGELFF.

This clone showed up just a few times. This chain joins TRBV10-3 and TRBJ1-2; 7 bases align to TRBD1. J lost 4 bases, V lost 2 bases, and 4 bases had no gene match. Per germline, CDR1 ENHRY and CDR2 SYGVKD. The CDR3 loop spans 14 amino acids. CDR3 nucleotides: TGTGCCATCAGTGAGACCCCAGGGGGCTATGGCTACACCTTC. This sequence encodes CAISETPGGYGYTF.

The CDR3 sequence: CATSRDRGHDYGYTF. In nucleotides, the CDR3 is TGTGCCACCAGCAGGGACAGGGGGCATGACTATGGCTACACCTTC. This chain uses TRBV15 with TRBJ1-2; TRBD1 agrees at 11 bases. The CDR3 runs 15 residues. Germline V gives CDR1 LNHNV, CDR2 YYDKDF (reference sequence). J was trimmed by 3 bases and V by 3 bases; bases with no gene match: 3.

The chain joins TRBV6-2 or TRBV6-3 to TRBJ2-7; D unresolved. The V gene lost 0 bases and the J gene lost 7 bases, with 13 bases spanning the gap. The germline V gene encodes CDR1 MNHEY and CDR2 SVGEGT. The CDR3 totals 14 residues. The CDR3 DNA is TGTGCCAGCAGTTACTCTCGCATGACTGGGGAGCAGTACTTC. It specifies CASSYSRMTGEQYF.

This chain links TRBV5-5 with TRBJ2-1, with 8 bases that match TRBD1. CDR3 size: 16 residues. Germline V gene data show CDR1 as SGHKS and CDR2 as YYEKEE (reference sequence). V was clipped by 4 bases and J by 5 bases; unmatched bases: 11. The CDR3 region has the DNA TGTGCCAGCAGCGGAACGGGACAGGCAACCAACAATGAGCAGTTCTTC. Encoded protein: CASSGTGQATNNEQFF.

The rearrangement joins TRBV11-2 to TRBJ1-3, with 8 bases that match TRBD1. Trimming took 1 base from V and 4 from J; bases not matched to a gene: 3. There are 15 residues in the CDR3. The germline gives CDR1 SGHAT, CDR2 FQNNGV. Written as DNA, the CDR3 is TGTGCCAGCAGCTTAGGGGCAGGGGGCGGAAACACCATATATTTT. It codes for CASSLGAGGGNTIYF.

CDR3 protein: CASTPTGNYGYTF. CDR3 coding DNA: TGTGCCAGCACCCCGACAGGGAACTATGGCTACACCTTC. The V gene is TRBV27, the J gene TRBJ1-2; 7 positions match TRBD1. After removal of 7 bases from V and 2 bases from J, the junction contained 4 bases not matched to a gene. The germline V gene encodes CDR1 MNHEY and CDR2 SMNVEV (reference sequence). The CDR3 runs to 13 residues.

The genes are TRBV4-3 and TRBJ2-3, with D possibly matching TRBD1 (5 bases). Germline CDR1 and CDR2: LGHNA and YSLEER. The CDR3 spans 16 residues. V shed 1 base and J shed 8 bases, with 19 bases lying between them. The DNA for the CDR3 is TGCGCCAGCAGCCAAGGCGCAGGGCCGGTTGGTTCTACGCAGTATTTT. This translates into CASSQGAGPVGSTQYF.